This T cell receptor (beta chain) is drawn from a study of beta chain features in type 1 diabetes. Study-wide results and caveats: Type 1 diabetes patients showed a moderate but significant shortening of TCRB CDR3s in all four CD4+ subsets. The naive, central memory and Treg TCRB repertoires showed an apparent similarity that was greater among patients than among healthy donors. VDJ junctions in type 1 diabetes patients carried more deletions and fewer insertions.

The CDR3 totals 15 residues. CDR1 MNHEY and CDR2 SVGAGI come from the germline V gene. On this clone itself: Antigen unknown. Its ends do not fully match the called genes, so a read error is possible.

The authors reverse transcribed all of the isolated RNA, so sequencing captured expressed TCRB transcripts. TCRdb's table, derived via immunoSEQ multiplex PCR, lists solely in-frame clones and lacks some. The sample consists of 200,000 to 300,000 clones, roughly an eighth of them appearing once. The specimen was naive CD4+ T cells from blood. This TCR was sampled from a middle-aged woman in good health. The chain combines TRBV6-5 with TRBJ1-6; 7 nucleotides align to TRBD1. CDR3 nucleotides: TGTGCCAGCAGTGCCCGACCGGGACAGCCCACTTTCATCCGCTTT. Its protein product is CASSARPGQPTFIRF.